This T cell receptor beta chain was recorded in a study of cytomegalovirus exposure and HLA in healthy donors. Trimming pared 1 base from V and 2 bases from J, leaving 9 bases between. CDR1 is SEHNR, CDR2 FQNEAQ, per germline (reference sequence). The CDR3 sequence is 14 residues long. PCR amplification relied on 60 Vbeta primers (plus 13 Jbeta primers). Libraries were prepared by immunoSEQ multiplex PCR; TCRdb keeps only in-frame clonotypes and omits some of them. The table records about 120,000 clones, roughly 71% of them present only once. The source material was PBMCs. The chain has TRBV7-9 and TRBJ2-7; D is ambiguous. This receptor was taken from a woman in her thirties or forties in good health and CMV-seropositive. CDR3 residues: CASSLVSETYEQYF. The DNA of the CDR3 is TGTGCCAGCAGCTTAGTTTCAGAAACCTACGAGCAGTACTTC.